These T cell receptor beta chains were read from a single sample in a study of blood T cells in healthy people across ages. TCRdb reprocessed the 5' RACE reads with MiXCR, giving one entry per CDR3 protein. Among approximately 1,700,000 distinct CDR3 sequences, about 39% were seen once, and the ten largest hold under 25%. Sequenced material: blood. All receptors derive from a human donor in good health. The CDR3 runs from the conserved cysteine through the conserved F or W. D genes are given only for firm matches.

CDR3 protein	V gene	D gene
CASSRTPEGETQYF	TRBV5-5	NA
CASSLFEGGVRYGNTF	TRBV7-8	NA
CASGDRFTGELFF	TRBV12-5	NA
CASSPTSGGALRTQYF	TRBV6-6	TRBD2
CSARARDRGFGYTF	TRBV20-1	TRBD1
CASSRLIKRQGKYGYTF	TRBV6-2/TRBV6-3	TRBD1
CASSLRQSQSSYNSPLHF	TRBV5-1	NA
CASSFGTHYGYTF	TRBV27	NA
CASSELDRESNEQFF	TRBV6-1	TRBD1
CASSSGAVRGINEQFF	TRBV7-2	NA
CASMRLGTKETQYF	TRBV2	NA
CASSQGGQPQHF	TRBV3-1	NA
CSAPLAGPSYEQYF	TRBV20-1	TRBD2
CTSSLGQGGGTEAFF	TRBV5-1	TRBD1
CASSLDSRVPGSPENYGYTF	TRBV5-1	NA
CASTGVPGAPQYF	TRBV11-2	NA
CASSLGPAFTDTQYF	TRBV5-1	NA
CSAKQGTIQYF	TRBV20-1	TRBD1
CASSYSGRPGEKLFF	TRBV6-5	NA
CSAPTGTSGSYNEQFF	TRBV20-1	TRBD2
CASSSSRAGSSNEKLFF	TRBV7-8	NA
CASRRSNSPLHF	TRBV28	NA
CASSHLALREQFF	TRBV3-1	NA
CASSQGAAYSGNTIYF	TRBV14	NA
CASSREHGVNEQFF	TRBV11-3	NA
CSSATNYDNYGYTF	TRBV20-1	NA
CASSQDLEGKQYF	TRBV4-3	NA
CSVGVGRETQYF	TRBV29-1	NA
CSAPPHVLAAYNEQFF	TRBV20-1	NA
CATSSRGPEAFF	TRBV15	NA
CASTSDGQVGPQHF	TRBV12-3/TRBV12-4	TRBD1